Listed here are 23 T cell receptor beta chains from one sample, sequenced in a study of spatial heterogeneity in lung cancer. Time point of the sample: sample taken at primary tumor resection. Findings and caveats of the study: It was found that expanded intratumoral alpha and beta TCR counts tracked tumor mutation counts.

Their recognized antigens are unknown. TCRdb recomputed calls from the 5' RACE reads with MiXCR, one row per CDR3 protein. The sample has fewer than 25,000 distinct CDR3 sequences, over 4% seen once. The source was lung tumor tissue, collected at surgery. The receptors stem from a male donor with early-stage non-small cell lung cancer.

This clonotype was observed many times. The genes are TRBV12-3 or TRBV12-4 and TRBJ2-3; no clear D gene. V was cut by 5 bases and J by 7 bases, with 4 bases left in between. This CDR3 region has 10 residues. CDR3 region: CASSGNTQYF. CDR3 sequence (DNA): TGTGCCAGCAGTGGCAATACGCAGTATTTT.

The sample holds many counts of this clonotype. This CDR3 is CASSREGLTNEKLFF. CDR3 DNA sequence: TGTGCCAGCAGCCGGGAGGGATTAACTAATGAAAAACTGTTTTTT. The rearrangement joins TRBV7-6 to TRBJ1-4; D is undetermined. The CDR3 consists of 15 residues. Germline assignment: CDR1 SGHVS and CDR2 FNYEAQ. V lost 5 bases and J lost 1, with 11 bases in between. The full variable domain, completed using reference TRBV7-6 and TRBJ1-4, is GAGVSQSPRYKVTKRGQDVALRCDPISGHVSLYWYRQALGQGPEFLTYFNYEAQQDKSGLPNDRFSAERPEGSISTLTIQRTEQRDSAMYRCASSREGLTNEKLFFGSGTQLSVL.

The gene calls are TRBV7-2 and TRBJ2-7; D possibly matches TRBD1 or TRBD2 (5 bases each). V lost 2 bases, J lost 3 bases, and 11 bases lay in between. The CDR3 totals 14 residues. Looked up from germline, CDR1 is SGHTA and CDR2 is FQGNSA. The CDR3 DNA reads TGTGCCAGCAGCTTATTCGGGACGGTCTACGAGCAGTACTTC. This sequence encodes CASSLFGTVYEQYF.

This clonotype showed up many times. V gene TRBV4-1 combines with J gene TRBJ2-3; 11 bases match TRBD1. V shed 0 bases, J shed 4 bases, and the junction held 15 bases outside the gene matches. The CDR3 sequence is 20 residues long. Germline values: CDR1 MGHRA, CDR2 YSYEKL. CDR3 region: CASSQDSPTGTGGWADTQYF. The CDR3 DNA sequence: TGCGCCAGCAGCCAAGATAGTCCCACCGGGACAGGGGGTTGGGCAGATACGCAGTATTTT.

This clonotype was seen repeatedly, ten times or more. V gene TRBV5-6 combines with J gene TRBJ2-7; D gene unclear. The V end was cut by 2 bases, the J end by 0 bases, with 9 bases between. The CDR3 spans 14 residues. CDR1 SGHDT and CDR2 YYEEEE come from the germline V gene. In DNA form, the CDR3 reads TGTGCCAGCAGCTTACGACTGGACTCCTACGAGCAGTACTTC. Protein product: CASSLRLDSYEQYF.

This clonotype was found many times. This chain uses TRBV18 with TRBJ2-1; D might be TRBD2 (5 bases). V lost 1 base to trimming and J lost 7 bases, with 14 bases between them. Germline CDR1 and CDR2: KGHSH and LQKENI. This CDR3 has 15 residues. CDR3 residues: CASSPLVSTGNEQFF. The CDR3 DNA reads TGTGCCAGCTCACCACTGGTCAGTACGGGGAATGAGCAGTTCTTC.

The genes are TRBV7-9 and TRBJ2-3; 12 nucleotides agree with TRBD2. The CDR3 has 17 amino acids. The V and J ends lost 5 bases and 2 bases, in that order; junction bases with no gene match: 8. The germline V gene encodes CDR1 SEHNR and CDR2 FQNEAQ (reference sequence). Here the CDR3 DNA reads TGTGCCAGCAGCCCTAGGCGACTAGCGGGGGACACAGATACGCAGTATTTT. Protein: CASSPRRLAGDTDTQYF. Filled out from reference TRBV7-9 and TRBJ2-3, the complete variable domain reads DTGVSQNPRHKITKRGQNVTFRCDPISEHNRLYWYRQTLGQGPEFLTYFQNEAQLEKSRLLSDRFSAERPKGSFSTLEIQRTEQGDSAMYLCASSPRRLAGDTDTQYFGPGTRLTVL.

In its sample, this clonotype was seen many times. The gene calls are TRBV28 and TRBJ2-3; TRBD2 matches at 10 bases. CDR1 and CDR2 from the germline V gene are MDHEN and SYDVKM. The CDR3 is 16 residues long. The junction had 4 bases not matched to a gene; V was cut back by 4 bases and J by 0 bases. CDR3 loop: CASSSPGLASTDTQYF. For the CDR3, the DNA is TGTGCCAGCAGTTCTCCGGGACTAGCGAGCACAGATACGCAGTATTTT.

As regards this clonotype: A much larger clone differs from this one at a single base, so this may be a read error. The rearrangement joins TRBV5-1 to TRBJ2-3; 8 bases line up with TRBD1. Germline CDR1 SGHRS, CDR2 YFSETQ. This CDR3 has 16 residues. As DNA, the CDR3 is TGCGCCAACAGCTGGCTGACAGGGGATTTCACAGATACGCAGTATTTT. Residues: CANSWLTGDFTDTQYF.

This clonotype is judged medium-sized. This rearrangement joins TRBV27 to TRBJ2-6; 7 nucleotides align to TRBD1. Losses at the gene ends were 4 bases for V and 0 bases for J; bases not matched to a gene: 12. Germline V gene sequence: CDR1 MNHEY, CDR2 SMNVEV (reference sequence). The CDR3 spans 19 residues. CDR3: CASSSRWGQRFSGANVLTF. DNA of the CDR3: TGTGCCAGCAGTTCCCGCTGGGGACAGCGTTTCTCTGGGGCCAACGTCCTGACTTTC.

By its share, this clonotype is medium-sized. The chain recombines TRBV7-2 with TRBJ2-5, with TRBD1 as a possible D gene (6 bases). The CDR3 is 12 residues long. The germline V gene encodes CDR1 SGHTA and CDR2 FQGNSA. The V and J ends lost 10 bases and 4 bases respectively, with 13 bases between them. DNA for the CDR3: TGTGCCACACGGGACAACGGAGAGACCCAGTACTTC. Translating it yields CATRDNGETQYF.

This clonotype was detected ten times or more. V usage is TRBV18 and J usage is TRBJ1-6; D gene unclear. With 3 bases removed from V and 10 bases from J, the gap between germline ends came to 22 bases. CDR3 length equals 17 residues. The V gene's germline CDR1 is KGHSH and CDR2 LQKENI. CDR3 DNA: TGTGCCAGCTCACCCGACATTCCAAGTACTGGTGGATCACCCCTCCACTTT. This gives the protein CASSPDIPSTGGSPLHF.

This clonotype showed up many times. The CDR3 DNA sequence: TGTGCCAGTACCGGACAGCCCACGGCGCCCCAGCATTTT. Encoded protein: CASTGQPTAPQHF. This sequence joins TRBV6-2 or TRBV6-3 and TRBJ1-5; D is possibly TRBD1 (6 bases). This CDR3 has 13 amino acids. Trimming took off 9 bases at V and 9 bases at J, with 18 bases between the two ends. Germline values: CDR1 MNHEY, CDR2 SVGEGT.

This clonotype has at least ten counts. This sequence joins TRBV10-3 and TRBJ2-7; maybe TRBD2 (6 bases). Germline CDR1 is ENHRY and CDR2 is SYGVKD. V was clipped by 7 bases and J by 7 bases, with 14 bases between them. The CDR3 is made up of 12 amino acids. The CDR3 DNA reads as TGTGCCATCACGAACTTCGCGGGGGAGCAGTACTTC. Translation: CAITNFAGEQYF.

The chain has TRBV15 and TRBJ2-7; D gene uncertain. Germline loops: CDR1 LNHNV, CDR2 YYDKDF (reference sequence). V was cut by 2 bases and J by 5 bases, with 16 bases left in between. The CDR3 length is 15 residues. CDR3 sequence: CATSRPGPTAHEQYF. The CDR3 DNA follows: TGTGCCACCAGCAGACCCGGACCTACGGCCCACGAGCAGTACTTC.

The table lists this clonotype with many counts. The chain links TRBV24-1 to TRBJ2-2; 7 bases fit TRBD2. This CDR3 has 14 amino acids. V shed 7 bases and J 5 bases; nucleotides not matched to a gene: 6. Germline V lookup: CDR1 KGHDR, CDR2 SFDVKD. The CDR3 DNA reads as TGTGCCACCAGAGGACTAGAAGGTACCGGGGAGCTGTTTTTT. It specifies CATRGLEGTGELFF.

This clonotype was recorded many times. This chain joins TRBV7-2 and TRBJ2-7, with D unclear. V lost 1 base to trimming and J lost 1 base, with 2 bases between them. CDR1 SGHTA and CDR2 FQGNSA come from the germline V gene. There are 12 residues in the CDR3. CDR3 in DNA: TGTGCCAGCAGCTTAGGTTCCTACGAGCAGTACTTC. This codes for CASSLGSYEQYF.

The table lists this clonotype with many counts. The chain combines TRBV3-1 with TRBJ2-1; the D is unclear. V was clipped by 5 bases and J by 7 bases, with 9 bases between them. CDR1 and CDR2 from the germline V gene are LGHDT and YNNKEL (reference sequence). The CDR3 runs 12 residues. CDR3 region: CASSTTANEQFF. CDR3 DNA: TGTGCCAGCAGCACAACCGCAAATGAGCAGTTCTTC.

This clonotype has a count of ten or more. This sequence joins TRBV7-2 and TRBJ2-1; 9 bases fit TRBD2. The V segment lost 6 bases and the J segment 5 bases; nucleotides outside the gene matches: 5. The CDR3 totals 14 residues. Germline-derived CDR1 and CDR2 are SGHTA and FQGNSA. CDR3 DNA: TGTGCCAGCAGTCGACTAGCGGCGGACAATGAGCAGTTCTTC. It yields the protein CASSRLAADNEQFF.

At least ten counts were recorded for this clonotype. The chain couples TRBV9 to TRBJ2-3; 8 nucleotides align to TRBD2. Germline assignment: CDR1 SGDLS and CDR2 YYNGEE. V shed 0 bases and J 2 bases; nucleotides not matched to a gene: 5. The CDR3 runs to 16 residues. CDR3 sequence reads: CASSVGPGGYTDTQYF. The CDR3 DNA sequence: TGTGCCAGCAGCGTAGGGCCGGGAGGGTACACAGATACGCAGTATTTT.

This chain joins TRBV27 and TRBJ1-1, with D tentatively TRBD1 (6 bases). The germline CDR1 and CDR2 sequences are MNHEY and SMNVEV (reference sequence). Deletions cut 7 bases from V and 1 base from J, with 16 bases between. The CDR3 covers 15 residues. The DNA for the CDR3 is TGTGCCAGCATTAGGGGGGCGTTAGGGAACACTGAAGCTTTCTTT. Encoded protein: CASIRGALGNTEAFF.

This clonotype has at least ten counts. V usage is TRBV10-3 and J usage is TRBJ2-6; D unclear. V lost 6 bases to trimming and J lost 0 bases, with 6 bases between them. The CDR3 is 14 residues long. In germline, CDR1 is ENHRY, CDR2 SYGVKD. Written as DNA, the CDR3 is TGTGCCATCAGCATAGCCTCTGGGGCCAACGTCCTGACTTTC. Translated, it gives CAISIASGANVLTF.

This clonotype was counted at least ten times. This chain links TRBV6-6 with TRBJ2-2; 8 nucleotides line up with TRBD1. The germline gives CDR1 MNHNY, CDR2 SVGAGI (reference sequence). V trimming: 3 bases; J trimming: 5 bases; junction bases outside the gene matches: 11. The CDR3 spans 17 residues. The CDR3 DNA is TGTGCCAGCAGTTATCTACCGGGACAGGTGTCGACCGGGGAGCTGTTTTTT. Its protein product is CASSYLPGQVSTGELFF.